The T cell receptor beta chain under discussion was sequenced for a study of neurological immune-mediated disorders. The CDR3 is 14 amino acids. V was pared by 5 bases and J by 1 base, with 9 bases between. This clonotype was counted ten times or more. Synthesis of cDNA was performed by 5'RACE using 10-nucleotide random UMIs. TCRdb independently ran MiXCR on the 5' RACE reads; one entry per CDR3 protein. The top ten clones hold roughly 4.4% of a sample with about 35,000 distinct CDR3 sequences, 6% to 8.5% of them seen once. The receptor was isolated from a middle-aged woman in good health. The sample taken for sequencing was PBMCs. This rearrangement joins TRBV12-3 or TRBV12-4 to TRBJ1-5; D gene unclear. CDR3: CASSREVSNQPQHF. DNA of the CDR3: TGTGCCAGCAGTAGAGAGGTCAGCAATCAGCCCCAGCATTTT.